This record concerns one T cell receptor beta chain sequence. Trimming pared 8 bases from V and 3 bases from J, leaving 19 bases between. Germline V gene sequence: CDR1 SGHAT, CDR2 FQNNGV. The CDR3 extends over 15 amino acids. Amplified TCR beta CDR3 regions came from RNA transcripts. The HTBI primer set served for first-round RT-PCR of the TCR CDR3. TCRdb processed the multiplex PCR reads anew with MiXCR; each CDR3 protein has one entry. The top ten clones hold roughly 10% of a sample with 650,000 to 750,000 distinct CDR3 sequences, less than 15% of them seen once. The record originates from a study of T cells in Graves' hyperthyroidism and ophthalmopathy.

V and J are TRBV11-2 and TRBJ1-1; possible D gene TRBD1, 6 bases. Sequences were obtained from blood. This TCR derives from a woman aged 18-29 years with Graves' hyperthyroidism. The CDR3 loop is CASSTYRGAHTEAFF. The DNA of the CDR3 is TGTGCCAGCTCCACTTATAGGGGGGCGCACACTGAAGCTTTCTTT.